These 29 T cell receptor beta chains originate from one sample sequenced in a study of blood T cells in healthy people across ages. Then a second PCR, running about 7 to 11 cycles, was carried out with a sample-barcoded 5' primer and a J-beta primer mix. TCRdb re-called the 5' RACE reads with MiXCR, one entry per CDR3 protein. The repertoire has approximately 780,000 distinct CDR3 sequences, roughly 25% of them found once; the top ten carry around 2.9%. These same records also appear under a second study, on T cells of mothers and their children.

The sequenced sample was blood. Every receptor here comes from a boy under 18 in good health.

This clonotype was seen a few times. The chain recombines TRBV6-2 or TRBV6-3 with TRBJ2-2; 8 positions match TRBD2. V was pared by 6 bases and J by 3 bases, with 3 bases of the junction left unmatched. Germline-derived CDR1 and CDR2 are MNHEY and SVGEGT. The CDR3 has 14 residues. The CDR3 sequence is CASRERGYTGELFF. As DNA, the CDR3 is TGTGCCAGCAGAGAGCGGGGGTACACCGGGGAGCTGTTTTTT.

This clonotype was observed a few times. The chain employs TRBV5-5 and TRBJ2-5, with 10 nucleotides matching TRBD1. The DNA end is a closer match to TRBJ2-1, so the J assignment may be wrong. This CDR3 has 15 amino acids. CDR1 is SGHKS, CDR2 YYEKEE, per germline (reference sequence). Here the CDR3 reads CASHYRQGAYNEQFF. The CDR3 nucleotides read TGTGCCAGCCACTACCGACAGGGGGCTTACAATGAGCAGTTCTTC.

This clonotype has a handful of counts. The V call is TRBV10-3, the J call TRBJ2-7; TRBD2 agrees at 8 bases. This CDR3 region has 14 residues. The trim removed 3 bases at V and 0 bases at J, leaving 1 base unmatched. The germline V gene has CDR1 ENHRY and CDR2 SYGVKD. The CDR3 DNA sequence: TGTGCCATCAGTGACGGACTAGCCTCCTACGAGCAGTACTTC. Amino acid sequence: CAISDGLASYEQYF.

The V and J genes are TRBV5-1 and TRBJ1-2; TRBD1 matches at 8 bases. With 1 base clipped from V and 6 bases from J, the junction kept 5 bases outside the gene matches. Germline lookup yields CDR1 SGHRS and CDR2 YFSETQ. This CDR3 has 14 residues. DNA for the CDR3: TGCGCCAGCAGCTTGTCCCAGGGGGCCCATGGCTACACCTTC. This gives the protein CASSLSQGAHGYTF.

CDR3 sequence reads: CASSQDRGANTEAFF. DNA for the CDR3: TGCGCCAGCAGCCAAGATAGGGGGGCGAACACTGAAGCTTTCTTT. The chain carries TRBV4-1 and TRBJ1-1; a possible D gene is TRBD1 (6 bases). Trimming pared 0 bases from V and 1 base from J, leaving 9 bases between. From germline, CDR1 is MGHRA and CDR2 YSYEKL. CDR3 length: 15 amino acids.

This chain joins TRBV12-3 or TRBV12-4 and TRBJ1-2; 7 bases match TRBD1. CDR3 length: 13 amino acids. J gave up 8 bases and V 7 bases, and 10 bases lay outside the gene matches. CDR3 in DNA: TGTGCCAGCACCATAGACAGGGCGGGAGGCTACACCTTC. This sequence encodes CASTIDRAGGYTF.

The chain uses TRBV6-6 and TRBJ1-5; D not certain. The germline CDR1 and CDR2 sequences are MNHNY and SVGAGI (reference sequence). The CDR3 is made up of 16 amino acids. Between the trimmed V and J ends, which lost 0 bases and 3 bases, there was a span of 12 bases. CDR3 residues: CASSYSKRRVNQPQHF. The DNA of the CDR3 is TGTGCCAGCAGTTACTCGAAGAGAAGAGTCAATCAGCCCCAGCATTTT.

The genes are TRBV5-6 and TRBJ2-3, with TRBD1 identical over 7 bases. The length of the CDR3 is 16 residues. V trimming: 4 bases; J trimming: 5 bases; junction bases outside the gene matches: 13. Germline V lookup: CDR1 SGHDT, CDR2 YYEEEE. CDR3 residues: CASSQGQPRPLDTQYF. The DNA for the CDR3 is TGTGCCAGCAGCCAGGGACAGCCCCGGCCCTTAGATACGCAGTATTTT.

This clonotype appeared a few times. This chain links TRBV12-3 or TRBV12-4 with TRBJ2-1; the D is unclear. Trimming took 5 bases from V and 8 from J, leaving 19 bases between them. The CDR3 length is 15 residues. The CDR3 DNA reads TGTGCCAGCAGTCCCCCGGGCCCTCGATTGGATGAGCAGTTCTTC. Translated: CASSPPGPRLDEQFF.

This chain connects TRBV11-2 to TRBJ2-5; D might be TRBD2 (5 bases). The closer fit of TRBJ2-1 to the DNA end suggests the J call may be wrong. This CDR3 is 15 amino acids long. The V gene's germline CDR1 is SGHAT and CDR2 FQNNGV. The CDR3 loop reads CASSGGYGSYNEQFF. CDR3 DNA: TGTGCCAGCAGCGGAGGATACGGCTCCTACAATGAGCAGTTCTTC.

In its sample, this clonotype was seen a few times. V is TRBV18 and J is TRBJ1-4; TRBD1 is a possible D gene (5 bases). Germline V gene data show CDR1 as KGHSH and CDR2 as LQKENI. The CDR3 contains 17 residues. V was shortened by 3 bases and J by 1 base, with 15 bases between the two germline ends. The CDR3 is CASSPGRTGGTNEKLFF. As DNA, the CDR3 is TGTGCCAGCTCACCGGGCCGGACTGGGGGAACTAATGAAAAACTGTTTTTT.

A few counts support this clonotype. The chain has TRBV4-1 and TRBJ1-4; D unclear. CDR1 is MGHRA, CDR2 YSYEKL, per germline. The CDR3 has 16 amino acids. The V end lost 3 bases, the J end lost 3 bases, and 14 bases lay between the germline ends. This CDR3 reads CASSQVVSVANEKLFF. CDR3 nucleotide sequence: TGCGCCAGCAGCCAGGTGGTTTCGGTGGCTAATGAAAAACTGTTTTTT.

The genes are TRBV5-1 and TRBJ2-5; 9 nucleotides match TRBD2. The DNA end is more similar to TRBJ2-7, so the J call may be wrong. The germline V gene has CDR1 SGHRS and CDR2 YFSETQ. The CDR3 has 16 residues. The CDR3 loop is CASSRDQRGAAYEQYF. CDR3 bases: TGCGCCAGCAGCCGGGATCAGCGGGGGGCAGCCTACGAGCAGTACTTC.

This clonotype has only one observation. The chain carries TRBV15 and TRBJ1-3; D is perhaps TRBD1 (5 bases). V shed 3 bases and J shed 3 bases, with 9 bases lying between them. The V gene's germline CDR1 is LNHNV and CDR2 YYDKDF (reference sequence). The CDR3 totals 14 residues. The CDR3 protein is CATSSGGFGNTIYF. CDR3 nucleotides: TGTGCCACCAGCAGCGGGGGTTTTGGAAACACCATATATTTT.

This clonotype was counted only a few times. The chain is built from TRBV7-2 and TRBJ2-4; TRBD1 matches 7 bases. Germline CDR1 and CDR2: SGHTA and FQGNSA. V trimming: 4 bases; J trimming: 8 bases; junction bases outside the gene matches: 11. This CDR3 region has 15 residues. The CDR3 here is CASSSFLDQGDIQYF. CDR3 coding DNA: TGTGCCAGCAGCTCCTTCCTGGACCAGGGGGACATTCAGTACTTC.

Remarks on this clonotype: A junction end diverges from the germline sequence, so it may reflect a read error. The CDR3 DNA follows: TGTGCCAGCGGCCAGGGCCCCCCCTCCGGGACACCCTACGAGCAGTACTTC. Residues: CASGQGPPSGTPYEQYF. J is TRBJ2-7 and V is TRBV3-1, with a weak D call TRBD1 (6 bases). Germline CDR1 reads LGHDT; CDR2 reads YNNKEL (reference sequence). This CDR3 comprises 17 residues.

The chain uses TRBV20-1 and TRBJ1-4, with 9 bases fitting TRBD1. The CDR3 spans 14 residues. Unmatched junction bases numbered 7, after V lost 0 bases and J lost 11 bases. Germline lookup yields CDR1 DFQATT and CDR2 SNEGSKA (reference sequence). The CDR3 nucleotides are TGCAGTGCTAGAGATAGGGACAGGGATCTTAAACTGTTTTTT. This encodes CSARDRDRDLKLFF.

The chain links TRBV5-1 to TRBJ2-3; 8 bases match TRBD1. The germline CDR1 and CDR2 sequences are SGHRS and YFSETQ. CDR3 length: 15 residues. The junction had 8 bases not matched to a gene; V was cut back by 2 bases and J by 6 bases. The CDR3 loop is CASSFTGGNSDTQYF. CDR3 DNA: TGCGCCAGCAGCTTCACAGGGGGGAACTCGGATACGCAGTATTTT.

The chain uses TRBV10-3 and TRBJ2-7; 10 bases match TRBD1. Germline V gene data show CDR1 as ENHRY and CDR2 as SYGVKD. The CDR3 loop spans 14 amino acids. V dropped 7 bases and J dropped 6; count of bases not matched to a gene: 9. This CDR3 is CAIKSGTGVGEQYF. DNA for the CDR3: TGTGCCATCAAATCCGGGACAGGGGTGGGCGAGCAGTACTTC.

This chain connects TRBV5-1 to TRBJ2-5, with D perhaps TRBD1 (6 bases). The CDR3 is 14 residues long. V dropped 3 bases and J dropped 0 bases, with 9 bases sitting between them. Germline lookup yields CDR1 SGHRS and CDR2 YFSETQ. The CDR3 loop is CASSWTDYQETQYF. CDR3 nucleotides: TGCGCCAGCAGCTGGACAGACTACCAAGAGACCCAGTACTTC.

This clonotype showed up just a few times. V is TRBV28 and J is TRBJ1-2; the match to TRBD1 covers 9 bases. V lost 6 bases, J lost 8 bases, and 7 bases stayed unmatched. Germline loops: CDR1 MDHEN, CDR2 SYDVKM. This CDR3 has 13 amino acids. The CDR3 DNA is TGTGCCAGCAGACTTGGACAGGGGATGGGCTACACCTTC. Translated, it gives CASRLGQGMGYTF.

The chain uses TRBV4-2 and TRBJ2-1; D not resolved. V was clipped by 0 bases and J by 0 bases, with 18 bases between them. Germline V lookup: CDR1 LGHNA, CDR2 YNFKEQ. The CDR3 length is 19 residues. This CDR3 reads CASSQEGLVTLRSYNEQFF. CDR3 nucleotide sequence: TGTGCCAGCAGCCAAGAAGGATTAGTGACTCTCCGCTCCTACAATGAGCAGTTCTTC.

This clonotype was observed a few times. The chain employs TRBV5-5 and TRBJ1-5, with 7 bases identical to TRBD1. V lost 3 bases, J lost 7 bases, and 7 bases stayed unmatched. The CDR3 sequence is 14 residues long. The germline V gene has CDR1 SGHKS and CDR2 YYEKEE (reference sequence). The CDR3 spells CASSSTGSIQPQHF. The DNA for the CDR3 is TGTGCCAGCAGCTCGACAGGGAGCATCCAGCCCCAGCATTTT.

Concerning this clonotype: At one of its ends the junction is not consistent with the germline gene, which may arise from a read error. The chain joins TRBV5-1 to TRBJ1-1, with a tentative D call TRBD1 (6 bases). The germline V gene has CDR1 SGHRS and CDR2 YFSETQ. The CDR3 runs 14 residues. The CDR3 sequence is CASGQGGGRTEASF. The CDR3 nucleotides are TGCGCCAGTGGTCAAGGAGGGGGTAGAACTGAAGCTTCCTTT.

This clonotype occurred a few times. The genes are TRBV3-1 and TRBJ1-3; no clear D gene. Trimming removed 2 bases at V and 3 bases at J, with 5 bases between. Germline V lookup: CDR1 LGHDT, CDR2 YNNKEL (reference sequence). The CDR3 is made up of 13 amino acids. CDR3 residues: CASSQNGGNTIYF. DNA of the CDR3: TGTGCCAGCAGCCAAAACGGTGGAAACACCATATATTTT.

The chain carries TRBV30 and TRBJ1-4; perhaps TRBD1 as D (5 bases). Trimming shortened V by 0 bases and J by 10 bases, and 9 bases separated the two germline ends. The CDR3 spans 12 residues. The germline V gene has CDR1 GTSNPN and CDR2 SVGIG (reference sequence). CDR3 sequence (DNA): TGTGCCTGGAGTGTACGTAGGGGAAAACTGTTTTTT. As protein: CAWSVRRGKLFF.

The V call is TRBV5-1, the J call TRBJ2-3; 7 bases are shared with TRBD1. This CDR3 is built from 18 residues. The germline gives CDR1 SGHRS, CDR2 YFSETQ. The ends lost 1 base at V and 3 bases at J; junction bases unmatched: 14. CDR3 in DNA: TGCGCCAGCAGCTTGCGGCCCCGGGACAGCGATATAACAGATACGCAGTATTTT. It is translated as CASSLRPRDSDITDTQYF.

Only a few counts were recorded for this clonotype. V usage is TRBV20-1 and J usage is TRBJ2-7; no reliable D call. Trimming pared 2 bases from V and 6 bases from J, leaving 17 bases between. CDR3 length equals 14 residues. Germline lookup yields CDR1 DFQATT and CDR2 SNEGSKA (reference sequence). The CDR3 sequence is CSARYRARRGEQYF. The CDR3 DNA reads TGCAGTGCTAGATACCGGGCACGAAGAGGCGAGCAGTACTTC.

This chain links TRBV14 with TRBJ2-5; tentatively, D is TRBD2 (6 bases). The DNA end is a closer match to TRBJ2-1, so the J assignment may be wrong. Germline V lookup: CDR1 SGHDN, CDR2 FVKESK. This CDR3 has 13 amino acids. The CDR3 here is CASSRSRENEQFF. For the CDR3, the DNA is TGTGCCAGCAGCCGGTCCCGGGAGAATGAGCAGTTCTTC.